This T cell receptor beta chain comes out of a study of T cells in Graves' hyperthyroidism and ophthalmopathy. Researchers amplified the TCR beta CDR3 regions from RNA transcripts. RT-PCR in the first round (using the HTBI primer set) targeted the TCR CDR3. A single record per CDR3 protein comes from TCRdb applying MiXCR to the multiplex PCR reads. The profile shows about 270,000 distinct CDR3 sequences, approximately 23% of them singletons. CDR1 and CDR2 (germline): LGHNA, YNFKEQ. V gave up 5 bases and J gave up 4 bases, with 11 bases separating them. The CDR3 loop spans 13 amino acids. This clonotype was seen repeatedly, ten times or more.

The V and J genes are TRBV4-2 and TRBJ1-1; no definite D call. Sequencing was performed on blood. The TCR was taken from a woman aged 40 to 50 with Graves' ophthalmopathy. The CDR3 sequence: CASSVGISTEAFF. Written as DNA, the CDR3 is TGTGCCAGCAGCGTCGGGATTAGCACTGAAGCTTTCTTT.